The 8 T cell receptor beta chains given below trace back to one sample, sequenced in a study of identical twins. TCRdb re-called the 5' RACE reads through MiXCR, storing one row per CDR3 protein. In the table there are fewer than 250,000 distinct CDR3 sequences, approximately 7.3% of which are singletons. The same data also contributed to another study, on yellow fever vaccine responses in identical twins.

The sequenced sample consisted of CD8+ T cells sorted from blood. The source of these receptors is a woman between 18 and 29 years old in good health.

There are a few counts of this clonotype. The V call is TRBV15, the J call TRBJ1-4; 9 positions agree with TRBD1. Per the germline V gene, CDR1 is LNHNV and CDR2 is YYDKDF (reference sequence). The CDR3 is made up of 18 amino acids. J lost 5 bases, V lost 0 bases, and 10 bases had no gene match. CDR3 coding DNA: TGTGCCACCAGCAGAGACGGACAGGGGATGGGAGGGAATGAAAAACTGTTTTTT. The encoded protein is CATSRDGQGMGGNEKLFF. Full variable domain (remainder filled in from reference TRBV15 and TRBJ1-4): DAMVIQNPRYQVTQFGKPVTLSCSQTLNHNVMYWYQQKSSQAPKLLFHYYDKDFNNEADTPDNFQSRRPNTSFCFLDIRSPGLGDTAMYLCATSRDGQGMGGNEKLFFGSGTQLSVL.

The chain joins TRBV12-5 to TRBJ2-7, with D perhaps matching TRBD1 or TRBD2 (5 bases each). Germline CDR1 LGHNT, CDR2 FRNRAP. Trimming took 7 bases from V and 2 from J, leaving 15 bases between them. The CDR3 consists of 14 residues. The CDR3 reads CASDARGETYEQYF. CDR3 coding DNA: TGTGCTAGTGACGCCCGAGGGGAGACCTACGAGCAGTACTTC.

V is TRBV29-1 and J is TRBJ1-2, with a weak D call TRBD1 (6 bases). CDR3 length: 16 amino acids. Germline CDR1 and CDR2: SQVTM and ANQGSEA. The V gene lost 6 bases and the J gene lost 3 bases, with 23 bases spanning the gap. The CDR3, as DNA: TGCAGCGTGATAGGGGGGGAGGGCCCTACCTACTATGGCTACACCTTC. It translates to CSVIGGEGPTYYGYTF.

The sample holds many counts of this clonotype. The chain has TRBV27 and TRBJ2-7, with 8 bases matching TRBD1. Losses at the gene ends were 5 bases for V and 3 bases for J; bases not matched to a gene: 18. Germline lookup yields CDR1 MNHEY and CDR2 SMNVEV (reference sequence). The CDR3 length is 18 residues. In nucleotides, the CDR3 is TGTGCCAGCAGTAGATCTACCGGGACAGGAGGCTTATACTACGAGCAGTACTTC. It specifies CASSRSTGTGGLYYEQYF.

In this sample, this clonotype turned up many times. The gene calls are TRBV12-3 or TRBV12-4 and TRBJ2-3; D remains ambiguous. CDR3 length: 11 amino acids. Trimming removed 7 bases from V and 3 bases from J, with 5 bases in between. The CDR3 coding sequence is TGTGCCAGCACCATGACAGATACGCAGTATTTT. Translating it yields CASTMTDTQYF.

The chain links TRBV4-1 to TRBJ2-7; D uncertain. V lost 0 bases to trimming and J lost 3 bases, with 9 bases between them. This CDR3 region has 14 residues. CDR1 MGHRA and CDR2 YSYEKL come from the germline V gene. CDR3 residues: CASSQEGSGYEQYF. CDR3 DNA: TGCGCCAGCAGCCAAGAAGGATCCGGCTACGAGCAGTACTTC.

This clonotype was seen more than once but under ten times. This sequence joins TRBV28 and TRBJ2-1, with TRBD1 matching over 9 bases. With V trimmed by 10 bases and J by 2 bases, 3 bases remained unmatched. This CDR3 contains 13 residues. Germline CDR1 is MDHEN and CDR2 is SYDVKM. The CDR3 reads CAIRQGAYNEQFF. The CDR3 region has the DNA TGTGCCATACGACAGGGGGCCTACAATGAGCAGTTCTTC.

Concerning this clonotype itself: Given a much more abundant clone one base away, this may be a read error. The chain employs TRBV24-1 and TRBJ2-2; D might be TRBD1 (6 bases). Germline V gives CDR1 KGHDR, CDR2 SFDVKD. The germline V and J ends were trimmed by 3 bases and 3 bases, with 13 bases remaining between them. CDR3 length equals 16 residues. The CDR3 DNA reads as TGTGCCACCAGTGATACCAGGACAGAGTACACCGGGGAGCTGTTTTTT. Its translation is CATSDTRTEYTGELFF.